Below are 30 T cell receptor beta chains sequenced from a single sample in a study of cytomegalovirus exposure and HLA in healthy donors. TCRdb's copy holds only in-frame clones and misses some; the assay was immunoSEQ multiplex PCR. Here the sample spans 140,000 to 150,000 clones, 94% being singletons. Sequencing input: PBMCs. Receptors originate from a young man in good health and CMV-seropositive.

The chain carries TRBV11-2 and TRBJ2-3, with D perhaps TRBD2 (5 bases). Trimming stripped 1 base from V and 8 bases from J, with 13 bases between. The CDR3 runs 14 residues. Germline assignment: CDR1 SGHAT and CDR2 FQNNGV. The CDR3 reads CASSLVSTEGTQYF. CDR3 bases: TGTGCCAGCAGCTTAGTCTCCACCGAGGGTACGCAGTATTTT.

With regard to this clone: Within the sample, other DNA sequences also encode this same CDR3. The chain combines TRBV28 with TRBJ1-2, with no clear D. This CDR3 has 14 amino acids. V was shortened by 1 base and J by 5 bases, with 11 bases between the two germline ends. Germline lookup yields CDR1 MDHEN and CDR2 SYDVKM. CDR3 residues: CASSLLEGDYGYTF. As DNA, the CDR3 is TGTGCCAGCAGTTTATTAGAAGGAGATTATGGCTACACCTTC.

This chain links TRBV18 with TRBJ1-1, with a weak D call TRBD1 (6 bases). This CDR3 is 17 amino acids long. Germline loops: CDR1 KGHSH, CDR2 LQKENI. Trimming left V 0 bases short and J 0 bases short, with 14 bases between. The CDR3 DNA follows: TGTGCCAGCTCACCACCCACTTGGGGACATGTGAACACTGAAGCTTTCTTT. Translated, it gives CASSPPTWGHVNTEAFF.

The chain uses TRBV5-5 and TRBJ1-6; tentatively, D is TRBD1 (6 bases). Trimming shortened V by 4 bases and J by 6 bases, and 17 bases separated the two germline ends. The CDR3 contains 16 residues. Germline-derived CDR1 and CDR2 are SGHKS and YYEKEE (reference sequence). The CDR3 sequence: CASSQKEGGPNSPLHF. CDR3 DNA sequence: TGTGCCAGCAGCCAGAAGGAGGGGGGGCCTAATTCACCCCTCCACTTT.

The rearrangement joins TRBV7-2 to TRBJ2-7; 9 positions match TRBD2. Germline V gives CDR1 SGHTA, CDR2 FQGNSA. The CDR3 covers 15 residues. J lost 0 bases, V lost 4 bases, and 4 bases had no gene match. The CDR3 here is CASSSFSGSSYEQYF. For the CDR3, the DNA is TGTGCCAGCAGCTCTTTTAGCGGGAGCTCCTACGAGCAGTACTTC.

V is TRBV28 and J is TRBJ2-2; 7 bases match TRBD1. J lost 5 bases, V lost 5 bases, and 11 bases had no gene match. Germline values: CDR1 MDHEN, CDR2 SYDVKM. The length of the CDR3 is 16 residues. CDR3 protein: CASSHRGPGGTGELFF. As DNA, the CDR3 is TGTGCCAGCAGTCACAGGGGCCCTGGGGGTACCGGGGAGCTGTTTTTT.

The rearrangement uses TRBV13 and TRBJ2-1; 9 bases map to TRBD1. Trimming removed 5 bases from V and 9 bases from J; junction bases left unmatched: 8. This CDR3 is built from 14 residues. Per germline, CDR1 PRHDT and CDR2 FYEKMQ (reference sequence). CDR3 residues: CASSKRTGVSEQFF. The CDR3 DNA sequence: TGTGCCAGCAGCAAACGGACAGGGGTGAGTGAGCAGTTCTTC.

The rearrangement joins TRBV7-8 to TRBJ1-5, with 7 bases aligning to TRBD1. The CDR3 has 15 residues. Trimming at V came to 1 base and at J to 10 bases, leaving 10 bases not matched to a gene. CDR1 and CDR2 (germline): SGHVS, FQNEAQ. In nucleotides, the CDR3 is TGTGCCAGCAGCTTAGGAGGGGGCAAGGCTCGACCCCAGCATTTT. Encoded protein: CASSLGGGKARPQHF. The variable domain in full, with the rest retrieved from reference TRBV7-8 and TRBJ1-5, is GAGVSQSPRYKVAKRGQDVALRCDPISGHVSLFWYQQALGQGPEFLTYFQNEAQLDKSGLPSDRFFAERPEGSVSTLKIQRTQQEDSAVYLCASSLGGGKARPQHFGDGTRLSIL.

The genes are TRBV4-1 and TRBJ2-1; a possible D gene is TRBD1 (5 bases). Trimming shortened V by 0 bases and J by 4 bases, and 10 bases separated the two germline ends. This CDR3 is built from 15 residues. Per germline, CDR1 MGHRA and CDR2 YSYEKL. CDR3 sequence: CASSQDQGSYNEQFF. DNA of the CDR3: TGCGCCAGCAGCCAAGATCAGGGATCTTACAATGAGCAGTTCTTC.

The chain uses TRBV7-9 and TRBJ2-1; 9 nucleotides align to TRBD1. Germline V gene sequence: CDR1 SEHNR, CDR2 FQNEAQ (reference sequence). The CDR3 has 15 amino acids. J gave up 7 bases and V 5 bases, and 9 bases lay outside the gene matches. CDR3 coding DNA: TGTGCCAGCAGCAATCGACAGGGGGTTGTGAATGAGCAGTTCTTC. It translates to CASSNRQGVVNEQFF.

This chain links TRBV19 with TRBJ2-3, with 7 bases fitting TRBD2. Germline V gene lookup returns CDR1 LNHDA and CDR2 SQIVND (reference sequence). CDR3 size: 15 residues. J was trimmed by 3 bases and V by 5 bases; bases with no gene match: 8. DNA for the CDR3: TGTGCCAGTAGTGTGGGAGGGACCTTGACAGATACGCAGTATTTT. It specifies CASSVGGTLTDTQYF.

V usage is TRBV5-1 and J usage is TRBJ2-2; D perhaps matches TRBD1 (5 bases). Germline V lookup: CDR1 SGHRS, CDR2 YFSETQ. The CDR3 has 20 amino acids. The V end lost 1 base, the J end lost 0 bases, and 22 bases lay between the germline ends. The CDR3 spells CASSLSSPPTVRSNTGELFF. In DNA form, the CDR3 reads TGCGCCAGCAGCTTGAGCTCTCCCCCGACAGTACGATCGAACACCGGGGAGCTGTTTTTT.

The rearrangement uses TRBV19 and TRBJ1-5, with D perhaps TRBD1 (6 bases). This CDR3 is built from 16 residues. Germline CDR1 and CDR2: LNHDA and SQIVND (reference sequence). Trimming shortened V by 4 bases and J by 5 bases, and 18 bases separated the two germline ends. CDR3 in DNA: TGTGCCAGTAGTAAATGGGGGCCGGTCGGAGATCAGCCCCAGCATTTT. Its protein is CASSKWGPVGDQPQHF.

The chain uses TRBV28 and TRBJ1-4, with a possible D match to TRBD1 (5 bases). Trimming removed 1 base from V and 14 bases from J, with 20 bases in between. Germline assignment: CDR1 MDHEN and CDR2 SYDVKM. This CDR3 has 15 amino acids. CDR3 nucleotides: TGTGCCAGCAGTTTATTCAGGGTGTTAGGAAAAGGGCTGTTTTTT. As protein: CASSLFRVLGKGLFF.

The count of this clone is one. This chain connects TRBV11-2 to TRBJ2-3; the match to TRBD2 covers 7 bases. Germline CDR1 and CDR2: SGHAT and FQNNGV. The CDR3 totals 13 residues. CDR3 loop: CPGEGRHTDTQYF. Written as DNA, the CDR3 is TGTCCCGGGGAGGGCAGGCACACAGATACGCAGTATTTT.

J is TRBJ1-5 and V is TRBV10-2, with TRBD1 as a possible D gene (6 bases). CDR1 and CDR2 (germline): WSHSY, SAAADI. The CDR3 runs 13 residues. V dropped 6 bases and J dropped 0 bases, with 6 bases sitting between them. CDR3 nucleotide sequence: TGCGCCAGCAGGACAGGTAGCAATCAGCCCCAGCATTTT. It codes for CASRTGSNQPQHF.

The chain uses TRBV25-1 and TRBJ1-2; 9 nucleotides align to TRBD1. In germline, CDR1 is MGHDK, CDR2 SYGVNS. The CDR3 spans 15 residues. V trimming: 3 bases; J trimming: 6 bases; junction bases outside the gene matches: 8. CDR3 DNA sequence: TGTGCCAGCAGTGAGGCCGGGACAGGGTTCGATGGCTACACCTTC. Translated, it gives CASSEAGTGFDGYTF.

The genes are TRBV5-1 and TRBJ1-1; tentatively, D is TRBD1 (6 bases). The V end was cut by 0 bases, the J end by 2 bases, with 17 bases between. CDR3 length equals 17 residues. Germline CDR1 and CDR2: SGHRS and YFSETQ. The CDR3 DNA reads TGCGCCAGCAGCTTGGGCCTCTTTACAGGGTTAAACACTGAAGCTTTCTTT. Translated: CASSLGLFTGLNTEAFF.

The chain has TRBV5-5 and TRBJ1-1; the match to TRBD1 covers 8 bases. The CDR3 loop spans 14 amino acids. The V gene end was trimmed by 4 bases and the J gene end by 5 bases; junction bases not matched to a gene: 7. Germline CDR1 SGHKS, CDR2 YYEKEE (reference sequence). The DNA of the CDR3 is TGTGCCAGCAGCGTGACAGGGGAGGGTACTGAAGCTTTCTTT. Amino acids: CASSVTGEGTEAFF.

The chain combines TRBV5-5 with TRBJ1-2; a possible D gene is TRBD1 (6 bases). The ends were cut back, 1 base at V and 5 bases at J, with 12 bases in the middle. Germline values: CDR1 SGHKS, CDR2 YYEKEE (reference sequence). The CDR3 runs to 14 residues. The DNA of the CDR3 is TGTGCCAGCAGCTTGACCGGACAGATTTATGGCTACACCTTC. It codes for CASSLTGQIYGYTF.

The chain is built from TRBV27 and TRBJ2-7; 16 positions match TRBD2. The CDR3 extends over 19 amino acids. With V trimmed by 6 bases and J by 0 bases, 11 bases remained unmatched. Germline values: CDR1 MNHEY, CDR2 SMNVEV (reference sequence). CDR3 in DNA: TGTGCCAGCAGACCGGGACTAGCGGGAGGGCCAGCGTCCTCCTACGAGCAGTACTTC. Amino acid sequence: CASRPGLAGGPASSYEQYF.

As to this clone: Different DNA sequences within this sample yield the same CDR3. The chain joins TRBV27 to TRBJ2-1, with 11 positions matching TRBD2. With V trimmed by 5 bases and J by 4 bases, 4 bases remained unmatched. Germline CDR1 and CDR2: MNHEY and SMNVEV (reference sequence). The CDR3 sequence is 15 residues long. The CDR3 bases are TGTGCCAGCAGTGGCGGGACTAGCGGATACAATGAGCAGTTCTTC. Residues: CASSGGTSGYNEQFF.

CDR3 nucleotide sequence: TGCAGCGTGGAACCGGGATCAGGCCCAGATACGCAGTATTTT. Amino acids: CSVEPGSGPDTQYF. This rearrangement joins TRBV29-1 to TRBJ2-3; possible D gene TRBD2, 5 bases. Per germline, CDR1 SQVTM and CDR2 ANQGSEA. CDR3 length equals 14 residues. Trimming removed 6 bases from V and 4 bases from J, with 17 bases in between.

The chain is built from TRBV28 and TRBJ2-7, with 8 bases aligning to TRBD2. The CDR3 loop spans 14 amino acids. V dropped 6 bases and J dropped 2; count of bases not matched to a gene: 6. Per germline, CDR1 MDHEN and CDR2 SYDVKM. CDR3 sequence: CASRPAGAAYEQYF. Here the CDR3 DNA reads TGTGCCAGCAGACCAGCGGGAGCAGCCTACGAGCAGTACTTC.

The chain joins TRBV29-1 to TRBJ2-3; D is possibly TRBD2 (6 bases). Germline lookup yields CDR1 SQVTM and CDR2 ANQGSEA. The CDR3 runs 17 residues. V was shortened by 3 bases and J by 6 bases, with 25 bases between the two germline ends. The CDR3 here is CSVEFYPGDRARDTQYF. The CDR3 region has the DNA TGCAGCGTTGAGTTTTATCCGGGAGATCGGGCGAGGGATACGCAGTATTTT.

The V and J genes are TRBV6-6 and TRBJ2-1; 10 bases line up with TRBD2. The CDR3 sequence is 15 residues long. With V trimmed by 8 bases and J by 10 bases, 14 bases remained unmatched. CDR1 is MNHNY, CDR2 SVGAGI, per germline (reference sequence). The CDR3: CASLPEASGRKEQFF. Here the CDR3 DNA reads TGTGCCAGCCTGCCGGAGGCTAGCGGGAGAAAGGAGCAGTTCTTC.

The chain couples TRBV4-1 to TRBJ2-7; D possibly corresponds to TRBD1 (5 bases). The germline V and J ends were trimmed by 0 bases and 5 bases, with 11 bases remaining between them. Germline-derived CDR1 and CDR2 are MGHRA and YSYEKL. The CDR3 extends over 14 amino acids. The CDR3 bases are TGCGCCAGCAGCCAAGACAGGGTTAGAAACGAGCAGTACTTC. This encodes CASSQDRVRNEQYF.

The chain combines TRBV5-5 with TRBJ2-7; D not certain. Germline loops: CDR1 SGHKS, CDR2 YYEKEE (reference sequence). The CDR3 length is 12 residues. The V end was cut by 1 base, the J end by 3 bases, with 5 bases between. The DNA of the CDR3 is TGTGCCAGCAGCTTGAGCGACTACGAGCAGTACTTC. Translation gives CASSLSDYEQYF.

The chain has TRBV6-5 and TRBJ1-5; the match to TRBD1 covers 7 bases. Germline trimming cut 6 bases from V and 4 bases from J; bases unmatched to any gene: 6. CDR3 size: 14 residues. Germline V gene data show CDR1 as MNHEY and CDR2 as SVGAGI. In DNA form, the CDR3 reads TGTGCCAGCAGGATCCGGGACAGAAATCAGCCCCAGCATTTT. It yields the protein CASRIRDRNQPQHF.

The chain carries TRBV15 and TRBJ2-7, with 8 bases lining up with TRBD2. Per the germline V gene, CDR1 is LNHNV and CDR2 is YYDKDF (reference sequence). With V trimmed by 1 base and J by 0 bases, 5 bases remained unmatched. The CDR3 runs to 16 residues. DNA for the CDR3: TGTGCCACCAGCAGAGGCGCGAGCGGGAGCTCCTACGAGCAGTACTTC. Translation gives CATSRGASGSSYEQYF.